This T cell receptor beta chain was profiled in a study of CD8 T cells in ankylosing spondylitis (dated by TCRdb to 2016 to 2017). In the study overall: T cell receptor beta repertoires were profiled in healthy donors and ankylosing spondylitis patients so that disease-linked TCR variants could be found. The whole study cohort included 85 to 120 healthy donors and 25 ankylosing spondylitis patients. Peripheral blood samples were taken, and synovial fluid was additionally collected from ankylosing spondylitis patients.

The data were produced on an Illumina HiSeq 2500. Quantitative 5'-RACE with molecular barcodes was the method used to prepare the TCR beta libraries. The original pipeline was this. Disease-linked TCR variants were identified with a new computational method built on a probabilistic model of VDJ rearrangement. TCRdb reprocessed the public reads (quality trimming at Q25 with fastp, clone calling with MiXCR) and kept in-frame beta chains. Each record represents a unique CDR3 protein, reported with the most common genes and DNA among its rows. None of the V and J calls come from the authors' own analysis; TCRdb made them. Across this sample there are roughly 440,000 distinct CDR3 sequences, with about a sixth seen only once. The leading ten clones occupy under 1.2% of the sample. The sample holds a few counts of this clonotype. Its antigen is not yet known. Base qualities are not at hand, and no much larger clone is one base apart.

The CDR3 spans 11 residues, from the cysteine through the phenylalanine. Of all the DNA, just the CDR3 is kept, 33 bases in frame from base 1. Reading the germline V gene (reference sequence) gives CDR1 LGHDT and CDR2 YNNKEL. The germline ends are 7 bases apart after V is trimmed by 4 bases and J by 9 bases. Results the study describes overall, beyond this receptor: The disease-linked clones showed a CD8+ phenotype and occurred at relatively low frequencies in peripheral blood. Some motif variants were previously reported in synovial fluid and blood of reactive arthritis patients, suggesting common disease-initiation mechanisms. The disease-linked clones were reported to be significantly enriched in matched synovial fluid samples from ankylosing spondylitis patients. A TCR beta motif of seven or eight highly homologous amino acid variants appeared characteristic of blood from ankylosing spondylitis patients.

The receptor comes from a male donor with ankylosing spondylitis. The sample was blood, either unsorted or a sorted T cell fraction (not recorded which). Rearrangement joined TRBV3-1 to TRBJ2-1; the D gene is not confidently resolved. The sequenced DNA: TGTGCCAGCAGCCGAGAGGTTGAGCAGTTCTTC. Translated, it reads CASSREVEQFF.